The 8 T cell receptor beta chains reported below all come from one sample, sequenced in a study of CD8+ T cells in alopecia areata. Following extraction, RNA underwent reverse transcription to cDNA, which served as the sequencing template. TCRdb keeps only in-frame clones here, not all; method: immunoSEQ multiplex PCR. The table records roughly 35,000 clones, about 60% of them present only once. The material sequenced was NKG2D-high CD8+ T cells sorted from blood. Receptors were obtained from a human donor with alopecia areata.

The chain has TRBV7-8 and TRBJ2-4, with TRBD2 as a possible D gene (6 bases). V shed 5 bases and J shed 7 bases, with 24 bases lying between them. The germline V gene has CDR1 SGHVS and CDR2 FQNEAQ. The CDR3 extends over 17 amino acids. CDR3 region: CASSAALQRAGGNIQYF. In DNA form, the CDR3 reads TGTGCCAGCAGCGCGGCGCTACAACGAGCCGGGGGTAACATTCAGTACTTC.

This chain links TRBV29-1 with TRBJ2-7, with TRBD2 as a possible D gene (6 bases). V lost 5 bases and J lost 7, with 15 bases in between. CDR1 and CDR2 (germline): SQVTM, ANQGSEA. The CDR3 loop spans 12 amino acids. This chain's CDR3 is CSVLGGVGEQYF. CDR3 in DNA: TGCAGCGTTCTCGGAGGGGTCGGGGAGCAGTACTTC.

This clone was picked up a small number of times. The chain employs TRBV4-2 and TRBJ2-7; 8 bases match TRBD1. V gave up 0 bases and J gave up 3 bases; unmatched junction bases: 7. The CDR3 is made up of 16 amino acids. Per germline, CDR1 LGHNA and CDR2 YNFKEQ. The CDR3 region has the DNA TGTGCCAGCAGCCAAGATGCCGAGACAGGGGACTACGAGCAGTACTTC. This sequence encodes CASSQDAETGDYEQYF.

The chain recombines TRBV7-3 with TRBJ2-3, with a possible D match to TRBD2 (5 bases). This CDR3 comprises 13 residues. Germline V gene sequence: CDR1 SGHTA, CDR2 FQGTGA. V lost 4 bases and J 2 bases, leaving 7 bases between the germline ends. The CDR3 sequence is CASSSGYTDTQYF. The CDR3 coding sequence is TGTGCCAGCAGCTCGGGATACACAGATACGCAGTATTTT.

The CDR3 DNA is TGTGCCAGCAGTCTCACGACGGCCTACGAGCAGTACTTC. It codes for CASSLTTAYEQYF. The V call is TRBV27, the J call TRBJ2-7; no clear D. Germline CDR1 reads MNHEY; CDR2 reads SMNVEV (reference sequence). With 5 bases removed from V and 2 bases from J, the gap between germline ends came to 10 bases. The CDR3 is made up of 13 amino acids.

The rearrangement uses TRBV10-3 and TRBJ2-1, with a possible D match to TRBD2 (6 bases). Germline assignment: CDR1 ENHRY and CDR2 SYGVKD. Trimming removed 3 bases from V and 0 bases from J, with 12 bases in between. This CDR3 has 16 residues. The CDR3 sequence: CAISETEGSSYNEQFF. The CDR3 nucleotides are TGTGCCATCAGTGAAACGGAGGGGAGCTCCTACAATGAGCAGTTCTTC.

The chain couples TRBV4-1 to TRBJ2-7; TRBD2 is a possible D gene (6 bases). The CDR3 is 13 residues long. Germline CDR1 and CDR2: MGHRA and YSYEKL. V lost 0 bases and J 3 bases, leaving 6 bases between the germline ends. CDR3 bases: TGCGCCAGCAGCCAAGAGGAGGGCTACGAGCAGTACTTC. This translates into CASSQEEGYEQYF.

This CDR3 reads CSARGSKNIQYF. The DNA of the CDR3 is TGCAGCGCCAGGGGTTCCAAAAACATTCAGTACTTC. V usage is TRBV29-1 and J usage is TRBJ2-4, with D possibly matching TRBD1 (6 bases). Germline values: CDR1 SQVTM, CDR2 ANQGSEA. The V end was cut by 7 bases, the J end by 2 bases, with 9 bases between. The CDR3 has 12 amino acids.